These T cell receptor beta chains were read from a single sample in a study of control samples from healthy donors and cancer patients. The assay was immunoSEQ multiplex PCR, and TCRdb's table has in-frame clones only and misses some. The sample consists of 90,000 to 150,000 clones, 91% of them appearing once. The sequenced material came from blood. The receptors were sampled from a young woman in good health. The CDR3 runs from the conserved cysteine through the conserved F or W. Fields, in order: V gene, J gene, D gene, clone size, CDR3 protein, CDR3 DNA. A D gene is named only where the DNA matches it firmly. Not all rows give a size; the values are once, few, many and, for expanded clones, a class.

>TRBV7-6|TRBJ2-5|TRBD2|.
CASSLEVWTSGNNQETQYF
TGTGCCAGCAGCTTAGAGGTTTGGACTAGCGGAAACAACCAAGAGACCCAGTACTTC
>TRBV2|TRBJ2-3|.|once
CASSLITSSTDTQYF
TGTGCCAGCAGCCTTATAACTTCTAGCACAGATACGCAGTATTTT
>TRBV28|TRBJ2-3|.|.
CASTGRGEDTQYF
TGTGCCAGCACCGGGAGAGGCGAAGATACGCAGTATTTT
>TRBV6-5|TRBJ2-7|.|.
CASRNGGSSYEQYF
TGTGCCAGCAGGAACGGGGGCAGCTCCTACGAGCAGTACTTC
>TRBV3-1/TRBV3-2|TRBJ1-1|.|.
CASSQADRGGTEAFF
TGTGCCAGCAGCCAAGCTGACCGGGGTGGCACTGAAGCTTTCTTT
>TRBV12-3/TRBV12-4|TRBJ1-2|.|.
CASSSDRTDGYTF
TGTGCCAGCAGCTCAGACAGGACCGATGGCTACACCTTC
>TRBV5-5|TRBJ1-4|TRBD1|once
CASSRQGVNEKLFF
TGTGCCAGCAGCCGACAGGGCGTAAATGAAAAACTGTTTTTT
>TRBV19|TRBJ2-3|TRBD1|.
CASSPGQVRTDTQYF
TGTGCCAGTAGTCCGGGACAGGTACGCACAGATACGCAGTATTTT
>TRBV7-2|TRBJ2-7|.|.
CASSLVARSYEQYF
TGTGCCAGCAGCTTAGTTGCCCGCTCCTACGAGCAGTACTTC
>TRBV6-2/TRBV6-3|TRBJ1-2|.|.
CASSSQVGYTF
TGTGCCAGCAGTTCACAGGTTGGCTACACCTTC
>TRBV2|TRBJ1-1|.|once
CARLGTLNTEAFF
TGTGCCAGACTGGGAACCTTGAACACTGAAGCTTTCTTT
>TRBV5-1|TRBJ2-5|.|.
CASSLGRAYQETQYF
TGCGCCAGCAGCTTGGGCCGGGCGTACCAAGAGACCCAGTACTTC
>TRBV16|TRBJ1-2|.|.
CASSQSWSVTAYGYTF
TGTGCCAGCAGCCAATCTTGGTCAGTGACAGCTTATGGCTACACCTTC
>TRBV3-1/TRBV3-2|TRBJ2-1|.|.
CASSQGRSSYNEQFF
TGTGCCAGCAGCCAAGGGAGGAGCTCCTACAATGAGCAGTTCTTC
>TRBV7-9|TRBJ2-1|TRBD2|.
CASSTKGLAGGSSYNEQFF
TGTGCCAGCAGCACAAAGGGACTAGCGGGAGGGAGCTCCTACAATGAGCAGTTCTTC
>TRBV10-3|TRBJ1-2|.|once
CAISESETGWTVDGYTF
TGTGCCATCAGTGAGTCGGAAACAGGGTGGACGGTAGATGGCTACACCTTC
>TRBV6-2/TRBV6-3|TRBJ1-5|.|.
CASSRDLGWNQPQHF
TGTGCCAGCAGTCGGGATCTCGGCTGGAATCAGCCCCAGCATTTT
>TRBV20-1|TRBJ2-1|TRBD2|once
CSASTSGVEQFF
TGCAGTGCTAGTACTAGCGGGGTTGAGCAGTTCTTC
>TRBV18|TRBJ2-1|TRBD2|.
CASSPLDPAGLAGVYYNEQFF
TGTGCCAGCTCACCTTTGGACCCGGCGGGACTAGCGGGAGTCTACTACAATGAGCAGTTCTTC
>TRBV4-3|TRBJ2-1|.|.
CASSQEWAGNYNEQFF
TGCGCCAGCAGCCAAGAATGGGCGGGAAATTACAATGAGCAGTTCTTC
>TRBV11-1|TRBJ1-1|.|few
CASSLGGKAEAFF
TGTGCCAGCAGCTTGGGGGGTAAGGCTGAAGCTTTCTTT
>TRBV10-3|TRBJ1-3|TRBD1|.
CAIKGGTGLNSGNTIYF
TGTGCCATCAAGGGTGGGACAGGGCTAAACTCTGGAAACACCATATATTTT
>TRBV19|TRBJ2-1|.|.
CASSNRALNEQFF
TGTGCCAGTAGTAACCGGGCGCTCAATGAGCAGTTCTTC
>TRBV9|TRBJ1-2|.|.
CASSARGGYTF
TGTGCCAGCAGCGCCAGGGGTGGCTACACCTTC
>TRBV27|TRBJ1-4|.|.
CASSLGPGHITTNEKLFF
TGTGCCAGCAGTTTAGGTCCGGGACATATCACAACTAATGAAAAACTGTTTTTT
>TRBV5-6|TRBJ2-5|TRBD2|.
CASSFPTSGAQETQYF
TGTGCCAGCAGCTTTCCCACTAGCGGGGCCCAAGAGACCCAGTACTTC
>TRBV6-4|TRBJ1-5|TRBD1|.
CASSVDREGNQPQHF
TGTGCCAGCAGTGTAGACAGGGAGGGTAATCAGCCCCAGCATTTT
>TRBV19|TRBJ2-5|.|.
CASSDGTPKETQYF
TGTGCCAGTAGTGACGGGACTCCAAAAGAGACCCAGTACTTC
>TRBV9|TRBJ2-7|TRBD1|.
CASSVGDRSYEQYF
TGTGCCAGCAGCGTAGGGGACAGGTCCTACGAGCAGTACTTC
>TRBV5-6|TRBJ2-7|TRBD2|.
CASTQTSGNHEQYF
TGTGCCAGCACCCAGACTAGCGGGAACCACGAGCAGTACTTC
>TRBV11-1|TRBJ2-2|.|.
CASSLWAGINTGELFF
TGTGCCAGCAGCTTATGGGCAGGGATTAACACCGGGGAGCTGTTTTTT
>TRBV19|TRBJ2-7|TRBD2|.
CASSRRLAGGWDEQYF
TGTGCCAGTAGTAGGAGACTAGCGGGAGGCTGGGACGAGCAGTACTTC
>TRBV6-2/TRBV6-3|TRBJ2-2|TRBD1|.
CASSYRDRGLGTGELFF
TGTGCCAGCAGTTACCGGGACAGGGGGCTAGGCACCGGGGAGCTGTTTTTT
>TRBV19|TRBJ1-1|.|.
CASSIIGSTALEAFF
TGTGCCAGTAGTATCATTGGCAGTACCGCTCTAGAAGCTTTCTTT
>TRBV14|TRBJ1-1|.|.
CASSQEAVSTEAFF
TGTGCCAGCAGCCAAGAAGCCGTGTCCACTGAAGCTTTCTTT
>TRBV11-2|TRBJ1-1|.|.
CASSRRGMDTEAFF
TGTGCCAGCAGCCGGAGGGGAATGGACACTGAAGCTTTCTTT
>TRBV7-2|TRBJ2-5|.|.
CASSLTLINEETQYF
TGTGCCAGCAGCTTAACCTTGATAAACGAAGAGACCCAGTACTTC
>TRBV5-4|TRBJ2-1|TRBD2|.
CASSASRGLALNNEQFF
TGTGCCAGCAGTGCCTCCAGGGGACTAGCGCTGAACAATGAGCAGTTCTTC
>TRBV24-1|TRBJ2-3|TRBD2|.
CATSAGEQSTDTQYF
TGTGCCACCAGCGCGGGGGAGCAAAGCACAGATACGCAGTATTTT
>TRBV5-1|TRBJ2-1|.|.
CASSPYRLDNEQFF
TGCGCCAGCAGCCCTTACCGACTAGACAATGAGCAGTTCTTC
>TRBV5-1|TRBJ1-2|TRBD1|.
CASSQFPGQGADGYTF
TGCGCCAGCAGCCAGTTCCCGGGACAGGGGGCCGATGGCTACACCTTC
>TRBV6-5|TRBJ1-2|TRBD1|once
CASGRRDSNYGYTF
TGTGCCAGCGGGCGCCGGGACAGTAACTATGGCTACACCTTC